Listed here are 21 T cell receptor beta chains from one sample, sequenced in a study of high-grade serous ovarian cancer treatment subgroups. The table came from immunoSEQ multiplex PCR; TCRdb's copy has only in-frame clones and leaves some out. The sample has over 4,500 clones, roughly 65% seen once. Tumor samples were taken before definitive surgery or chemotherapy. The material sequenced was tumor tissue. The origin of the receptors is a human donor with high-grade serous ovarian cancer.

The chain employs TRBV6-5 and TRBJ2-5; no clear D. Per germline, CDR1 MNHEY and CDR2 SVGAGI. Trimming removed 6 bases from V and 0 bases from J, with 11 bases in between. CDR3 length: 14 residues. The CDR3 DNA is TGTGCCAGCAGGGCCGACTCATACCAAGAGACCCAGTACTTC. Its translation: CASRADSYQETQYF.

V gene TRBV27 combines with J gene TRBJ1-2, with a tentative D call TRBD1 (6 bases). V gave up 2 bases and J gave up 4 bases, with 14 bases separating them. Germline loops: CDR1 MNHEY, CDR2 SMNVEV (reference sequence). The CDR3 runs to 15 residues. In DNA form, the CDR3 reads TGTGCCAGCAGTTTAGGAGCAGGGGCGGTCTATGGCTACACCTTC. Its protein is CASSLGAGAVYGYTF.

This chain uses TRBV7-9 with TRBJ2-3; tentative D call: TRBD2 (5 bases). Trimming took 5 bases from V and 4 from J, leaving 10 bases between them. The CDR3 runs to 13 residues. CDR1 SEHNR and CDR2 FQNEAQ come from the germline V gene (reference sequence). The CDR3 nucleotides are TGTGCCAGCAGCCCCGGAGGTTCAGATACGCAGTATTTT. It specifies CASSPGGSDTQYF. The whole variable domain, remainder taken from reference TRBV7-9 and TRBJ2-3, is DTGVSQNPRHKITKRGQNVTFRCDPISEHNRLYWYRQTLGQGPEFLTYFQNEAQLEKSRLLSDRFSAERPKGSFSTLEIQRTEQGDSAMYLCASSPGGSDTQYFGPGTRLTVL.

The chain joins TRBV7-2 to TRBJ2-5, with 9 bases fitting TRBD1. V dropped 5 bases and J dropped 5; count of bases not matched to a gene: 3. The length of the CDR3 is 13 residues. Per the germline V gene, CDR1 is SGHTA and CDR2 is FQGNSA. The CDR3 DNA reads TGTGCCAGCAGCCCGGGACAGGGTGAGACCCAGTACTTC. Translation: CASSPGQGETQYF.

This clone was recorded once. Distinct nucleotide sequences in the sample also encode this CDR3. The DNA of the CDR3 is TGTGCCAGCAGCTTATTCGTCAGGTCGGCCGGTAGCAATCAGCCCCAGCATTTT. Protein product: CASSLFVRSAGSNQPQHF. The chain has TRBV7-2 and TRBJ1-5, with D uncertain. The CDR3 length is 18 residues. Between the trimmed V and J ends, which lost 2 bases and 0 bases, there was a span of 17 bases. Germline loops: CDR1 SGHTA, CDR2 FQGNSA.

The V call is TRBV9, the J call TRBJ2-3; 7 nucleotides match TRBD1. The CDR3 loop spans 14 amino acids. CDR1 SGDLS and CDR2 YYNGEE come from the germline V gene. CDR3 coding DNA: TGTGCTACTCAGAGGGGGCAGGGCACAGATACGCAGTATTTT. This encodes CATQRGQGTDTQYF.

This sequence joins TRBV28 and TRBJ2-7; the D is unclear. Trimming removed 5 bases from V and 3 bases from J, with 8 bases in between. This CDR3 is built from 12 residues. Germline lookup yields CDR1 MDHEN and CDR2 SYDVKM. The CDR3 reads CASSLGLYEQYF. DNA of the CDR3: TGTGCCAGCAGTCTAGGGCTCTACGAGCAGTACTTC.

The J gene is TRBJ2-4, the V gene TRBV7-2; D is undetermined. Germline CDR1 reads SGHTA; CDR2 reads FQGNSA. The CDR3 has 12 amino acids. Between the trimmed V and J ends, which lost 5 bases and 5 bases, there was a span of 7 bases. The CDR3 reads CASSPGQNIQYF. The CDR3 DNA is TGTGCCAGCAGCCCCGGGCAAAACATTCAGTACTTC.

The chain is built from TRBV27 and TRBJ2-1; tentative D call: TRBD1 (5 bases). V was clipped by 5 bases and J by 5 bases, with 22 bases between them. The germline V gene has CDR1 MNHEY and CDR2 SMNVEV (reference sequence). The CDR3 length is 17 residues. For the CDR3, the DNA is TGTGCCAGCAGTCCAAGGTTTGGCAGGGTTTTTGACAATGAGCAGTTCTTC. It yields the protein CASSPRFGRVFDNEQFF.

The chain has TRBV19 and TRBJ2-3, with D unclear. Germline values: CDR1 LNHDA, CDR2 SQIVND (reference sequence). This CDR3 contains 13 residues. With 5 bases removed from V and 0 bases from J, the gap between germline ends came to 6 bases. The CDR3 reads CASSESSTDTQYF. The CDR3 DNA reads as TGTGCCAGTAGTGAGTCTAGCACAGATACGCAGTATTTT.

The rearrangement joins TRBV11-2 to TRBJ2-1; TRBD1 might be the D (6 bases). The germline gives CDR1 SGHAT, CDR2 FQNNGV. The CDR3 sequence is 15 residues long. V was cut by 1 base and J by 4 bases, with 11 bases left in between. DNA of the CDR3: TGTGCCAGCAGCTTAGGGGACATTCGTTACAATGAGCAGTTCTTC. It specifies CASSLGDIRYNEQFF.

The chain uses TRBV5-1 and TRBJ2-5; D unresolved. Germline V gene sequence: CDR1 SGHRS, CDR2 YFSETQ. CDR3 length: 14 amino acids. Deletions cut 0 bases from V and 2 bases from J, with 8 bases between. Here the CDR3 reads CASSLEHLQETQYF. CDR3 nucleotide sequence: TGCGCCAGCAGCTTGGAACATTTACAAGAGACCCAGTACTTC. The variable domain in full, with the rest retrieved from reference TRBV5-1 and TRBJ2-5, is KAGVTQTPRYLIKTRGQQVTLSCSPISGHRSVSWYQQTPGQGLQFLFEYFSETQRNKGNFPGRFSGRQFSNSRSEMNVSTLELGDSALYLCASSLEHLQETQYFGPGTRLLVL.

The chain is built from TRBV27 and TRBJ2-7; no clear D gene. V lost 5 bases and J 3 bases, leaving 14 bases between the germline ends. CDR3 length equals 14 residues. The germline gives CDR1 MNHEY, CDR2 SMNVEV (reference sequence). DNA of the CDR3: TGTGCCAGCAGTCCGACTTCTCTTGGCTACGAGCAGTACTTC. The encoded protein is CASSPTSLGYEQYF.

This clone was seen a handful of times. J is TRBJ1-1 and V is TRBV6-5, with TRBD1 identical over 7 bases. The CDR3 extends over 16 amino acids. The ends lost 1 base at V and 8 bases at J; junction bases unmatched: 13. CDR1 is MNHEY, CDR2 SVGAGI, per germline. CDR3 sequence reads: CASSYLGQRANMEAFF. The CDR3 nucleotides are TGTGCCAGCAGTTACTTGGGACAGCGGGCTAACATGGAAGCTTTCTTT.

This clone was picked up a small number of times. The CDR3 region is CASRPRGGDEAFF. CDR3 DNA sequence: TGTGCCAGCAGGCCTAGGGGGGGGGACGAAGCTTTCTTT. V gene TRBV5-6 combines with J gene TRBJ1-1; D might be TRBD1 (6 bases). The germline V and J ends were trimmed by 5 bases and 8 bases, with 16 bases remaining between them. The germline CDR1 and CDR2 sequences are SGHDT and YYEEEE. The CDR3 consists of 13 residues.

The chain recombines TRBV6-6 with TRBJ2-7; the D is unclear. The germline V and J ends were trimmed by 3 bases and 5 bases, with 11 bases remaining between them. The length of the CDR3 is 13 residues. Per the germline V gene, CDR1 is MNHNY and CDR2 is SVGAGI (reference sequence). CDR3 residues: CASSYSRQNEQYV. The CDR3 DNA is TGTGCCAGCAGTTATTCTAGGCAGAACGAGCAGTACGTC.

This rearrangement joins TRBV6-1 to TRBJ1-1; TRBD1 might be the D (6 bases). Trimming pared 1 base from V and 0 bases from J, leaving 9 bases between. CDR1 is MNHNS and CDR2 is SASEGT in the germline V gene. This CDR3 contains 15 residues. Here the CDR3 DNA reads TGTGCCAGCAGTGAAGAGACAGGAATGAACACTGAAGCTTTCTTT. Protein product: CASSEETGMNTEAFF.

The CDR3 sequence is CAILDRDFSYNEQFF. CDR3 in DNA: TGTGCCATATTAGACCGGGACTTCTCCTACAATGAGCAGTTCTTC. The chain combines TRBV10-3 with TRBJ2-1, with a possible D match to TRBD2 (6 bases). The CDR3 spans 15 residues. Germline CDR1 reads ENHRY; CDR2 reads SYGVKD. The germline V and J ends were trimmed by 9 bases and 0 bases, with 15 bases remaining between them.

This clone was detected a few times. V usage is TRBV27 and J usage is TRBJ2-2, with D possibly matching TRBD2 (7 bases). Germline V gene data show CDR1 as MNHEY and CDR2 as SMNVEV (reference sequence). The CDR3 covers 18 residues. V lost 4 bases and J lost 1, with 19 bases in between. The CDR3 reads CASSSIWGGTMNTGELFF. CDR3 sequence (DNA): TGTGCCAGCAGTTCAATTTGGGGGGGGACAATGAACACCGGGGAGCTGTTTTTT.

The chain's CDR3 is CAVSRSGANVLTF. The CDR3 region has the DNA TGTGCCGTCTCGAGGTCGGGGGCCAACGTCCTGACTTTC. The chain is built from TRBV6-5 and TRBJ2-6, with D uncertain. V lost 11 bases to trimming and J lost 4 bases, with 12 bases between them. Looked up from germline, CDR1 is MNHEY and CDR2 is SVGAGI. The CDR3 covers 13 residues.

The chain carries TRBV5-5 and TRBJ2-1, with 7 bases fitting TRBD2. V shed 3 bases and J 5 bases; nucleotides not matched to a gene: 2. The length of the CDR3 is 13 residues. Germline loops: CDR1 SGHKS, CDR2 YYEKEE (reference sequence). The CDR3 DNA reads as TGTGCCAGCAGCTGGGGGGGGGACAATGAGCAGTTCTTC. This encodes CASSWGGDNEQFF.